This T cell receptor (beta chain) was documented in a study of read filtering for tumor transcriptome and immune sequencing. Molecular barcoded adaptors covering alpha/delta and beta/gamma chains were used on 400 ng RNA. TCRdb used MiXCR to reprocess the reads, holding one entry per CDR3 protein. The sample has 90,000 or so distinct CDR3 sequences; 20% to 25% are singletons. Trimming cost V 4 bases and J 5 bases, with 15 bases left between them. The CDR3 extends over 14 amino acids. The germline gives CDR1 SQVTM, CDR2 ANQGSEA. This clonotype appeared many times. Material: a population of CD138-negative cells sorted from bone marrow. The rearrangement uses TRBV29-1 and TRBJ1-5; maybe TRBD1 (5 bases). The receptor's source is a donor at least 40 years old with multiple myeloma. The DNA of the CDR3 is TGCAGCGTTGTTCTGGGGGGTTTAGATCAGCCCCAGCATTTT. Its protein product is CSVVLGGLDQPQHF.